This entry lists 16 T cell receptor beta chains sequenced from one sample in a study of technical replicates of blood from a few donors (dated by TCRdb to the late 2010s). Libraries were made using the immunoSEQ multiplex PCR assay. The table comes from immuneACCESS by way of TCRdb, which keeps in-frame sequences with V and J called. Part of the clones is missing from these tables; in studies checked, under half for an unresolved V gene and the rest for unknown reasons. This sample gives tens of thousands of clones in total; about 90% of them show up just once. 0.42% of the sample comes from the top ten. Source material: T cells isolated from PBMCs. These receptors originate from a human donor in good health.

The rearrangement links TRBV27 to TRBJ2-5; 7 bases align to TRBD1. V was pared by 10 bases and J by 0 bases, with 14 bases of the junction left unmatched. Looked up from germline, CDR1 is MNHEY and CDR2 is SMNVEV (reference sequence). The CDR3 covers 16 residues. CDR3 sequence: CATIGWTGEYQETQYF. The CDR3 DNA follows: TGTGCCACCATTGGTTGGACAGGCGAGTACCAAGAGACCCAGTACTTC.

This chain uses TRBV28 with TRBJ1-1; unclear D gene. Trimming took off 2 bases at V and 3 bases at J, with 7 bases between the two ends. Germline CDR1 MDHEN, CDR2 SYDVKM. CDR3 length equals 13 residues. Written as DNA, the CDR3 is TGTGCCAGCAGTTTAGTGGCCGACACTGAAGCTTTCTTT. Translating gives CASSLVADTEAFF.

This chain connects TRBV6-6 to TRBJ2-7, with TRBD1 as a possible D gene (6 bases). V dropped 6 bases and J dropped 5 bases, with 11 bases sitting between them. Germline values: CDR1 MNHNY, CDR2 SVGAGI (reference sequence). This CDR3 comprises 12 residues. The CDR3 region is CASSGQRNEQYF. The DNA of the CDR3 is TGTGCCAGCAGCGGACAGCGAAACGAGCAGTACTTC.

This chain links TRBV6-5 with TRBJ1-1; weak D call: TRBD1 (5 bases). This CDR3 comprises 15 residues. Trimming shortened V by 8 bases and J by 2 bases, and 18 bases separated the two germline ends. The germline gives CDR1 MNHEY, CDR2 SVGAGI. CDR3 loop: CASFLGGIRNTEAFF. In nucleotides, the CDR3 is TGTGCCAGCTTTCTGGGGGGGATTAGAAACACTGAAGCTTTCTTT.

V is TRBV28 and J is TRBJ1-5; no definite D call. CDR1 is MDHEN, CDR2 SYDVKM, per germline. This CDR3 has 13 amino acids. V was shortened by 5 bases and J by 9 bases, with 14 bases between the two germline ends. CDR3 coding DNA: TGTGCCAGCAGTCCTGGCGGGAGGAGGCCCCAGCATTTT. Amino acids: CASSPGGRRPQHF. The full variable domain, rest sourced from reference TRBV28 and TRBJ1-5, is DVKVTQSSRYLVKRTGEKVFLECVQDMDHENMFWYRQDPGLGLRLIYFSYDVKMKEKGDIPEGYSVSREKKERFSLILESASTNQTSMYLCASSPGGRRPQHFGDGTRLSIL.

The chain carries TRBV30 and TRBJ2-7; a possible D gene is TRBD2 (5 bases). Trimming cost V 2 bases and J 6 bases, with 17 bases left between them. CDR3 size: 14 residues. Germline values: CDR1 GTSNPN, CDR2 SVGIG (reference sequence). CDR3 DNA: TGTGCCTGGAGTCTTGTGGAAAATCGGGGCGAGCAGTACTTC. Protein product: CAWSLVENRGEQYF. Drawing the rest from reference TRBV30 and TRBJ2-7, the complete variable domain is SQTIHQWPATLVQPVGSPLSLECTVEGTSNPNLYWYRQAAGRGLQLLFYSVGIGQISSEVPQNLSASRPQDRQFILSSKKLLLSDSGFYLCAWSLVENRGEQYFGPGTRLTVT.

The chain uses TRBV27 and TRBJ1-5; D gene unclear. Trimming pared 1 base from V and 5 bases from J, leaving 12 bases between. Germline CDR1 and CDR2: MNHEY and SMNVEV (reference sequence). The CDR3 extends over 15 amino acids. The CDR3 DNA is TGTGCCAGCAGTTTATTTTGGGCAAAGGATCAGCCCCAGCATTTT. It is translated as CASSLFWAKDQPQHF.

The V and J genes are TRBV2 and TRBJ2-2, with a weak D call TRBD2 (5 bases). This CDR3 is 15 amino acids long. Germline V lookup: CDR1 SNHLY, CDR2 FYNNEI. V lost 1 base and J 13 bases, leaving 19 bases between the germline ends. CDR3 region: CASSEERGQLRRLFF. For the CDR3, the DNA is TGTGCCAGCAGTGAAGAGCGAGGGCAGCTCAGGAGGCTGTTTTTT.

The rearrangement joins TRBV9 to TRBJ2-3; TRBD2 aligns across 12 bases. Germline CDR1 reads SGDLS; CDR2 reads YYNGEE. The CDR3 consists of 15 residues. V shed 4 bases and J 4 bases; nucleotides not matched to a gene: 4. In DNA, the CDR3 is TGTGCCAGCAGCCCCCGGACTAGCGGGGCAGATACGCAGTATTTT. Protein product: CASSPRTSGADTQYF. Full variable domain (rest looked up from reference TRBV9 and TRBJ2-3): DSGVTQTPKHLITATGQRVTLRCSPRSGDLSVYWYQQSLDQGLQFLIQYYNGEERAKGNILERFSAQQFPDLHSELNLSSLELGDSALYFCASSPRTSGADTQYFGPGTRLTVL.

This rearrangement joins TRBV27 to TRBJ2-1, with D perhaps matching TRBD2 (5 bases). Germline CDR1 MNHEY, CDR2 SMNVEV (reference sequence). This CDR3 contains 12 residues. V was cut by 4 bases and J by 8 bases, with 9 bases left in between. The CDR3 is CASSSGGDEQFF. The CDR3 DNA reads TGTGCCAGCAGTTCCGGAGGAGATGAGCAGTTCTTC.

CDR3 in amino acids: CASSYETVFTDTQYF. The CDR3 DNA reads as TGTGCCAGCAGCTATGAAACAGTATTTACAGATACGCAGTATTTT. The chain links TRBV5-4 to TRBJ2-3; D is undetermined. Germline V CDR1 and CDR2: SGHNT, YYREEE (reference sequence). The length of the CDR3 is 15 residues. Trimming left V 3 bases short and J 3 bases short, with 14 bases between.

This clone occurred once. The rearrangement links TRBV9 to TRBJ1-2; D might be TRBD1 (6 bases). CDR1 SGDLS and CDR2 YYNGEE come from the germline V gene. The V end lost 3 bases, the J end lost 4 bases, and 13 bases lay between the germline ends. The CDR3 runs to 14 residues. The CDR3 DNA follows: TGTGCCAGCAGCGCGACAGGAGTTTCCTATGGCTACACCTTC. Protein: CASSATGVSYGYTF.

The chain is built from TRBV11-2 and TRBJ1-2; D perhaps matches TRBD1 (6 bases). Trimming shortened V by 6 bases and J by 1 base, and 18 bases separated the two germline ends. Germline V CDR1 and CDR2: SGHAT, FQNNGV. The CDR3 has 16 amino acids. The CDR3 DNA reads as TGTGCCAGCAGTTTGGACAGTAGAGGGAATAACTATGGCTACACCTTC. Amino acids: CASSLDSRGNNYGYTF.

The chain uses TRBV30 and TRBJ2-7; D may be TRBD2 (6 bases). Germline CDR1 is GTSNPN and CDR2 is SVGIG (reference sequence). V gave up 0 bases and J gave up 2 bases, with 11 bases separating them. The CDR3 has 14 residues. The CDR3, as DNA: TGTGCCTGGAGTGTTCCAGGAGGGACCTACGAGCAGTACTTC. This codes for CAWSVPGGTYEQYF.

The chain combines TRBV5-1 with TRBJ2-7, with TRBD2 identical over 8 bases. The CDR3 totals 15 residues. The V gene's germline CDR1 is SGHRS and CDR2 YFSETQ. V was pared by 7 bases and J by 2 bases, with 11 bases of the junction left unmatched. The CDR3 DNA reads TGCGCCAGCCGCCCAGGCAGCGGGGGAACCTACGAGCAGTACTTC. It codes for CASRPGSGGTYEQYF.

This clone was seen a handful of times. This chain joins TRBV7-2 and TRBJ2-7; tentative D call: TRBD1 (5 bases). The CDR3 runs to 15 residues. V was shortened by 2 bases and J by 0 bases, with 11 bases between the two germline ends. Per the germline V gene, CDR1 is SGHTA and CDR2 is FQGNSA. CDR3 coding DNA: TGTGCCAGCAGCTTATACGTGGGGCCCTCCTACGAGCAGTACTTC. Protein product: CASSLYVGPSYEQYF. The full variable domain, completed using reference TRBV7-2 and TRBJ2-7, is GAGVSQSPSNKVTEKGKDVELRCDPISGHTALYWYRQSLGQGLEFLIYFQGNSAPDKSGLPSDRFSAERTGGSVSTLTIQRTQQEDSAVYLCASSLYVGPSYEQYFGPGTRLTVT.